Reported below is one T cell receptor (beta chain). In its sample, this clonotype was seen many times. Its antigen remains unidentified. No clone much larger than this one lies a single base away; base qualities are absent. The sample belongs to a study of T cell repertoires in cytomegalovirus infection (dated by TCRdb to the late 2010s). Regarding the complete study: Because public TCR beta signatures pointed to carriage of CMV infection together with the matching HLA type, the HLA type of each donor mattered for the analysis.

The reads were generated on an Illumina HiSeq 1500. TCRdb reprocessing: public reads trimmed at Q25 with fastp, clones called with MiXCR, in-frame beta chains kept. Each entry merges the rows of one CDR3 protein and shows their most common DNA and genes. The sample table shows 200,000 to 300,000 distinct CDR3 sequences, and approximately 9.2% are seen once. The top ten clones comprise about 14% of the sample. What the authors observed across the whole study: The ex vivo response was dominated by HLA-C-restricted CMV-specific TCR beta clonotypes, which also provided the single most frequent clonotype in two of eight donors. Carriers of CMV infection plus the relevant HLA type were discriminated by the cumulative frequency of public TCR beta family members in the study cohort and in an independent roughly 320-donor cohort.

The specimen sequenced was PBMCs. The sequence was collected from a human donor in good health (CMV status not recorded). Some clones in this sample may be carry-over from other donors' samples.

Read as DNA, the sequence is TGCAGTGCTAGGGGTAGCGGGAGTGAGCAGTTCTTC. Translated, this gives CSARGSGSEQFF. The rearranged chain carries TRBV20-1 and TRBJ2-1; TRBD2 matches 9 bases in the middle. Taken from the germline V gene (reference sequence), the CDR1 and CDR2 loops are DFQATT and SNEGSKA. V loses 3 bases at its end and J loses 9 bases; junction bases beyond the gene matches: 3. The CDR3 contains 12 residues, cysteine and phenylalanine counted. Left in the record is the CDR3 DNA by itself, 36 bases read in frame from the first base.